The rows below give T cell receptor beta chains drawn from one sample of a study of identical twins. In TCRdb, the 5' RACE reads were re-called with MiXCR into one record per CDR3 protein. The data hold a few hundred thousand distinct CDR3 sequences, with 13% to 15% observed a single time. The same sample was also used in a study of yellow fever vaccine responses in identical twins.

What was sequenced was CD4+ T cells sorted from blood. All receptors come from a woman in her late teens or twenties in good health. Both conserved end residues are part of each CDR3. Fields, in order: V gene, D gene, clone size, J gene, CDR3 protein, CDR3 DNA. D genes are given only for firm matches. Where a row states a size, it is once, few, many or the class of an expanded clone; other rows omit it.

V gene: TRBV6-2/TRBV6-3; D gene: TRBD2; clone size: many; J gene: TRBJ2-5; CDR3 protein: CASSYLGLAGGKTQYF; CDR3 DNA: TGTGCCAGCAGTTACCTCGGACTAGCGGGAGGAAAGACCCAGTACTTC
V gene: TRBV4-3; D gene: -; clone size: many; J gene: TRBJ2-7; CDR3 protein: CASSQETGAYEQYF; CDR3 DNA: TGCGCCAGCAGCCAAGAGACAGGAGCCTACGAGCAGTACTTC
V gene: TRBV20-1; D gene: -; clone size: -; J gene: TRBJ2-1; CDR3 protein: CSANPGLRSSYNEQFF; CDR3 DNA: TGCAGTGCCAATCCGGGACTCAGGAGCTCCTACAATGAGCAGTTCTTC
V gene: TRBV11-1; D gene: -; clone size: few; J gene: TRBJ2-3; CDR3 protein: CASSLRILADTQYF; CDR3 DNA: TGTGCCAGCAGCTTAAGGATTCTGGCAGATACGCAGTATTTT
V gene: TRBV6-2/TRBV6-3; D gene: -; clone size: few; J gene: TRBJ2-1; CDR3 protein: CASSYQTGHQFF; CDR3 DNA: TGTGCCAGCAGTTACCAGACAGGCCATCAGTTCTTC
V gene: TRBV6-5; D gene: -; clone size: -; J gene: TRBJ1-6; CDR3 protein: CASSYTIPQQGRASPLHF; CDR3 DNA: TGTGCCAGCAGTTATACAATCCCACAACAGGGAAGAGCCTCACCCCTCCACTTT
V gene: TRBV5-6; D gene: TRBD1; clone size: -; J gene: TRBJ1-4; CDR3 protein: CASSLVRDSEKLFF; CDR3 DNA: TGTGCCAGCAGCTTGGTGCGGGACAGCGAAAAACTGTTTTTT
V gene: TRBV6-2/TRBV6-3; D gene: TRBD2; clone size: -; J gene: TRBJ2-1; CDR3 protein: CASSYRGLAVNEQFF; CDR3 DNA: TGTGCCAGCAGTTACCGTGGACTAGCGGTCAATGAGCAGTTCTTC
V gene: TRBV7-2; D gene: -; clone size: -; J gene: TRBJ2-4; CDR3 protein: CASSARTVAKNIQYF; CDR3 DNA: TGTGCCAGCAGCGCCCGGACAGTAGCCAAAAACATTCAGTACTTC
V gene: TRBV28; D gene: -; clone size: -; J gene: TRBJ2-1; CDR3 protein: CASSFVRGTNNEQFF; CDR3 DNA: TGTGCCAGCAGTTTTGTCAGAGGCACAAACAATGAGCAGTTCTTC
V gene: TRBV12-3/TRBV12-4; D gene: TRBD2; clone size: -; J gene: TRBJ2-5; CDR3 protein: CASGLTSGGEGTQYF; CDR3 DNA: TGTGCCAGCGGCCTGACTAGCGGGGGGGAGGGGACCCAGTACTTC
V gene: TRBV12-3/TRBV12-4; D gene: TRBD2; clone size: many; J gene: TRBJ2-1; CDR3 protein: CASSRGRAWDEQFF; CDR3 DNA: TGTGCCAGCAGTCGCGGGAGGGCCTGGGATGAGCAGTTCTTC
V gene: TRBV3-1; D gene: TRBD2; clone size: many; J gene: TRBJ2-5; CDR3 protein: CASSRGLAGRETQYF; CDR3 DNA: TGTGCCAGCAGCCGGGGACTAGCTGGTCGGGAGACCCAGTACTTC
V gene: TRBV7-2; D gene: TRBD1; clone size: -; J gene: TRBJ2-5; CDR3 protein: CASSIGTDQETQYF; CDR3 DNA: TGTGCCAGCAGCATTGGGACAGATCAAGAGACCCAGTACTTC
V gene: TRBV2; D gene: -; clone size: -; J gene: TRBJ1-1; CDR3 protein: CASSGPSRDTEAFF; CDR3 DNA: TGTGCCAGCAGTGGCCCCAGCAGGGACACTGAAGCTTTCTTT
V gene: TRBV12-3/TRBV12-4; D gene: TRBD2; clone size: few; J gene: TRBJ2-4; CDR3 protein: CASSFLAGADRGGIQYF; CDR3 DNA: TGTGCCAGCAGCTTTCTAGCGGGAGCGGACCGGGGAGGCATTCAGTACTTC
V gene: TRBV5-1; D gene: -; clone size: -; J gene: TRBJ2-7; CDR3 protein: CASSLTGNRAYEQYF; CDR3 DNA: TGCGCCAGCAGCTTAACAGGGAATAGGGCCTACGAGCAGTACTTC
V gene: TRBV12-3/TRBV12-4; D gene: -; clone size: -; J gene: TRBJ2-3; CDR3 protein: CASMGTSTDTQYF; CDR3 DNA: TGTGCCAGCATGGGAACTAGCACAGATACGCAGTATTTT
V gene: TRBV20-1; D gene: -; clone size: -; J gene: TRBJ2-1; CDR3 protein: CSTGEASYNEQFF; CDR3 DNA: TGCAGTACCGGGGAGGCCTCCTACAATGAGCAGTTCTTC
V gene: TRBV20-1; D gene: -; clone size: few; J gene: TRBJ1-1; CDR3 protein: CSAAKLNEAFF; CDR3 DNA: TGCAGTGCCGCCAAACTAAATGAAGCTTTCTTT
V gene: TRBV12-3/TRBV12-4; D gene: -; clone size: many; J gene: TRBJ2-3; CDR3 protein: CASSRATDTQYF; CDR3 DNA: TGTGCCAGCAGTCGGGCCACAGATACGCAGTATTTT
V gene: TRBV3-1; D gene: TRBD1; clone size: many; J gene: TRBJ2-5; CDR3 protein: CASSQGSGGGETQYF; CDR3 DNA: TGTGCCAGCAGCCAAGGTTCAGGGGGCGGGGAGACCCAGTACTTC
V gene: TRBV7-2; D gene: -; clone size: few; J gene: TRBJ1-1; CDR3 protein: CASRLRGGAGVSEAFF; CDR3 DNA: TGTGCCAGCAGGCTTAGGGGGGGAGCGGGTGTTTCTGAAGCTTTCTTT
V gene: TRBV3-1; D gene: -; clone size: few; J gene: TRBJ1-1; CDR3 protein: CASSQDRLIAFF; CDR3 DNA: TGTGCCAGCAGCCAAGACCGACTCATCGCTTTCTTT
V gene: TRBV7-3; D gene: TRBD1; clone size: -; J gene: TRBJ1-1; CDR3 protein: CASSEGQPKTHKTEAFF; CDR3 DNA: TGTGCCAGCTCAGAGGGACAGCCAAAAACCCACAAAACTGAAGCTTTCTTT
V gene: TRBV27; D gene: -; clone size: -; J gene: TRBJ1-3; CDR3 protein: CASSYTRAGSGNTIYF; CDR3 DNA: TGTGCCAGCAGTTATACCAGGGCCGGCTCTGGAAACACCATATATTTT
V gene: TRBV7-8; D gene: -; clone size: few; J gene: TRBJ1-2; CDR3 protein: CASSPRGFNYGYTF; CDR3 DNA: TGTGCCAGCAGCCCTAGGGGCTTCAACTATGGCTACACCTTC
V gene: TRBV20-1; D gene: TRBD2; clone size: few; J gene: TRBJ2-3; CDR3 protein: CSARMVGGPKDTQYF; CDR3 DNA: TGCAGTGCTAGAATGGTGGGAGGGCCTAAGGATACGCAGTATTTT
V gene: TRBV7-2; D gene: -; clone size: -; J gene: TRBJ2-3; CDR3 protein: CASSLGDLGADTQYF; CDR3 DNA: TGTGCCAGCAGCTTAGGGGACTTGGGTGCAGATACGCAGTATTTT
V gene: TRBV2; D gene: -; clone size: few; J gene: TRBJ1-6; CDR3 protein: CASRGDTGSPLHF; CDR3 DNA: TGTGCCAGCAGGGGGGACACGGGTTCACCCCTCCACTTT
V gene: TRBV6-2/TRBV6-3; D gene: -; clone size: few; J gene: TRBJ1-3; CDR3 protein: CATRTVSGNTIYF; CDR3 DNA: TGTGCCACCCGGACCGTCTCTGGAAACACCATATATTTT
V gene: TRBV5-6; D gene: TRBD1; clone size: few; J gene: TRBJ1-5; CDR3 protein: CASSSRTGTEGRQPQHF; CDR3 DNA: TGTGCCAGCAGCTCAAGGACAGGGACCGAGGGTAGGCAGCCCCAGCATTTT
V gene: TRBV15; D gene: TRBD1; clone size: -; J gene: TRBJ1-5; CDR3 protein: CATSNSQGNQPQHF; CDR3 DNA: TGTGCCACCAGCAACTCACAGGGGAATCAGCCCCAGCATTTT
V gene: TRBV7-2; D gene: TRBD1; clone size: many; J gene: TRBJ2-7; CDR3 protein: CASTPGGLSSYEQYF; CDR3 DNA: TGTGCCAGCACCCCAGGGGGTTTAAGCTCCTACGAGCAGTACTTC
V gene: TRBV7-2; D gene: TRBD2; clone size: -; J gene: TRBJ2-1; CDR3 protein: CASSSVVLAGGNEQFF; CDR3 DNA: TGTGCCAGCAGCTCAGTCGTATTAGCGGGAGGGAATGAGCAGTTCTTC
V gene: TRBV12-3/TRBV12-4; D gene: -; clone size: -; J gene: TRBJ2-7; CDR3 protein: CASSEIGAASYEQYF; CDR3 DNA: TGTGCCAGCAGTGAAATTGGGGCCGCCTCCTACGAGCAGTACTTC
V gene: TRBV7-9; D gene: TRBD1; clone size: few; J gene: TRBJ2-1; CDR3 protein: CASSLASGTGGRNEQFF; CDR3 DNA: TGTGCCAGCAGCTTAGCCTCCGGGACAGGGGGCCGAAATGAGCAGTTCTTC
V gene: TRBV15; D gene: TRBD2; clone size: -; J gene: TRBJ2-3; CDR3 protein: CATSRTPGLAGGDTQYF; CDR3 DNA: TGTGCCACCAGCAGAACCCCGGGACTAGCGGGAGGGGATACGCAGTATTTT
V gene: TRBV19; D gene: -; clone size: few; J gene: TRBJ2-3; CDR3 protein: CASSGRWEDTQYF; CDR3 DNA: TGTGCCAGTAGCGGGAGATGGGAAGATACGCAGTATTTT
V gene: TRBV7-8; D gene: -; clone size: -; J gene: TRBJ1-4; CDR3 protein: CASSSRGRATNEKLFF; CDR3 DNA: TGTGCCAGCAGCTCACGAGGAAGAGCAACTAATGAAAAACTGTTTTTT
V gene: TRBV4-1; D gene: -; clone size: few; J gene: TRBJ1-2; CDR3 protein: CASSQTGQVYGYTF; CDR3 DNA: TGCGCCAGCAGCCAAACGGGGCAGGTGTATGGCTACACCTTC
V gene: TRBV10-3; D gene: -; clone size: many; J gene: TRBJ2-5; CDR3 protein: CAISESSGLETQYF; CDR3 DNA: TGTGCCATCAGTGAGTCGTCGGGGTTGGAGACCCAGTACTTC
V gene: TRBV13; D gene: TRBD1; clone size: -; J gene: TRBJ2-3; CDR3 protein: CASSHKGARAFTDTQYF; CDR3 DNA: TGTGCCAGCAGCCATAAGGGGGCCCGGGCGTTTACAGATACGCAGTATTTT
V gene: TRBV10-2; D gene: TRBD1; clone size: few; J gene: TRBJ2-3; CDR3 protein: CASRTGTVTDTQYF; CDR3 DNA: TGCGCCAGCAGGACCGGGACAGTCACAGATACGCAGTATTTT
V gene: TRBV4-2; D gene: TRBD2; clone size: few; J gene: TRBJ2-2; CDR3 protein: CASSQGLAGGPNTGELFF; CDR3 DNA: TGTGCCAGCAGCCAAGGACTAGCGGGGGGGCCGAACACCGGGGAGCTGTTTTTT